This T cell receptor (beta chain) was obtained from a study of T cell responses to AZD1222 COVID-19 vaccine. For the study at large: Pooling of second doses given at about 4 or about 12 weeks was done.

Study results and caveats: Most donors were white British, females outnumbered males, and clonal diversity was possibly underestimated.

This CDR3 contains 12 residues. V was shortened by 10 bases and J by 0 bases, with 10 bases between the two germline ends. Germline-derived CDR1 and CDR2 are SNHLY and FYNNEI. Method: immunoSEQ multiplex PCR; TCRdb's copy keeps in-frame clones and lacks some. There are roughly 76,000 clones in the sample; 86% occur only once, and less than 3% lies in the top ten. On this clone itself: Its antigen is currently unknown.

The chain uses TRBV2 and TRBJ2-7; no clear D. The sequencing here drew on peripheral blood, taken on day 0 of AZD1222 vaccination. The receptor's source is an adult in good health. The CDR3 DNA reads TGTGCCACGGGCAGAAGCTCCTACGAGCAGTACTTC. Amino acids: CATGRSSYEQYF.